This note documents a single T cell receptor beta chain sequence. Germline lookup yields CDR1 MNHEY and CDR2 SMNVEV (reference sequence). The CDR3 sequence is 14 residues long. V lost 4 bases, J lost 1 base, and 11 bases lay in between. Profiled with immunoSEQ multiplex PCR; TCRdb holds only in-frame clones, not every one. The table lists about 260,000 clones, about 90% of them singletons. This specimen comes from a study of blood T cell repertoires in COVID-19. The rearrangement uses TRBV27 and TRBJ2-7; tentative D call: TRBD1 (6 bases). Source material: PBMCs or T cells enriched from blood (not recorded which). The TCR was taken from a woman in her thirties with acute COVID-19. In DNA form, the CDR3 reads TGTGCCAGCAGTTCCCCCGGACAGTCCTACGAGCAGTACTTC. Residues: CASSSPGQSYEQYF.